This is a list of T cell receptor beta chains from one sample in a study of beta chain features in type 1 diabetes. Here immunoSEQ multiplex PCR was the method, and the copy in TCRdb shows in-frame clones only, minus some. The table lists about 150,000 clones, under 11% of them singletons, with 1.3% in the top ten. Sequenced input: naive CD4+ T cells from blood. Receptors originate from a man younger than 30 in good health. Each CDR3 is given with its conserved first and last residue. A D gene is named only where the DNA matches it firmly. Size tells how often a clone was seen (once, few, many) or the class of an expanded clone, and some rows leave it out.

j_call d_call v_call clone_size cdr3_nt cdr3_aa
TRBJ1-6 TRBD1 TRBV5-6 few TGTGCCAGCAGCGGGGGTGACAGGGTGATTTCACCCCTCCACTTT CASSGGDRVISPLHF
TRBJ1-5 NA TRBV7-9 few TGTGCCAGCAGCTTCGAAGGGAGTCAGCCCCAGCATTTT CASSFEGSQPQHF
TRBJ1-3 NA TRBV18 few TGTGCCAGCTCACCAACAGGCGCCTCTGGAAACACCATATATTTT CASSPTGASGNTIYF
TRBJ2-5 NA TRBV7-9 few TGTGCCAGCAGCTTATGGAAGCAACAGGGTCCCCAAGAGACCCAGTACTTC CASSLWKQQGPQETQYF
TRBJ1-2 NA TRBV10-3 few TGTGCCATCAGTGAATCGCGGGGCTACACCTTC CAISESRGYTF
TRBJ2-5 NA TRBV7-6 NA TGTGCCAGCAGCTTAGACCGACCCCGGGGGACCCAGTACTTC CASSLDRPRGTQYF
TRBJ2-3 TRBD1 TRBV5-6 few TGTGCCAGCAGCTTACAGGGGGCCGGGGATACGCAGTATTTT CASSLQGAGDTQYF
TRBJ2-3 TRBD2 TRBV7-7 NA TGTGCCAGCAGCTTAGATTTAGCGGGGGCAGATACGCAGTATTTT CASSLDLAGADTQYF
TRBJ1-2 NA TRBV27 few TGTGCCAGCAGTCCCCGGCCCGGCGGAAGCTACACCTTC CASSPRPGGSYTF
TRBJ2-3 TRBD2 TRBV9 few TGTGCCAGCAGCCCAGGGGCGGGGGGGCCAGGGACAGATACGCAGTATTTT CASSPGAGGPGTDTQYF
TRBJ2-7 TRBD1 TRBV5-1 few TGCGCCAGCAGCTTGAACAGGGGCTACGAGCAGTACTTC CASSLNRGYEQYF
TRBJ2-5 TRBD1 TRBV9 NA TGTGCCAGCAGCGTAGCAGGGGGCGGGGAGACCCAGTACTTC CASSVAGGGETQYF
TRBJ1-5 NA TRBV29-1 many TGCAGCGTTGGGACAGATAGCAATCAGCCCCAGCATTTT CSVGTDSNQPQHF
TRBJ2-3 TRBD1 TRBV5-1 few TGCGCCAGCAGCTTGGGGGACAGGGGGTCTACAGATACGCAGTATTTT CASSLGDRGSTDTQYF
TRBJ2-3 NA TRBV4-2 NA TGTGCCAGCAGCCGGCCCGGGTCTAGCACAGATACGCAGTATTTT CASSRPGSSTDTQYF
TRBJ2-5 TRBD2 TRBV28 NA TGTGCCAGCAGTGGGGGACTAGCGGGGGTACAAGAGACCCAGTACTTC CASSGGLAGVQETQYF
TRBJ1-4 TRBD1 TRBV7-2 NA TGTGCCAGCAGCTCACAGGGGGCAGGTGAAAAACTGTTTTTT CASSSQGAGEKLFF
TRBJ2-7 TRBD2 TRBV4-1 NA TGCGCCAGCAGCCTCAGCGGGGGGCCCTACGAGCAGTACTTC CASSLSGGPYEQYF
TRBJ1-1 NA TRBV4-3 few TGCGCCAGCAGCCAAGGTGGGGGGGGGACTGAAGCTTTCTTT CASSQGGGGTEAFF
TRBJ2-2 NA TRBV19 NA TGTGCCAGTAGTATACGCCTAAACACCGGGGAGCTGTTTTTT CASSIRLNTGELFF
TRBJ1-5 TRBD1 TRBV4-1 NA TGCGCCAGCAGCCAAGGAAGGACAGGGACCTCTATGGAGCCCCAGCATTTT CASSQGRTGTSMEPQHF
TRBJ1-1 TRBD1 TRBV4-3 few TGCGCCAGCAGCCAAGGAATCGCAGGGGGCGTCGCGGGCACTGAAGCTTTCTTT CASSQGIAGGVAGTEAFF
TRBJ2-1 NA TRBV7-3 few TGTGCCAGCAGCTTAATGGTCTACAGCGGGCTGGCACGCGATGAGCAGTTCTTC CASSLMVYSGLARDEQFF
TRBJ2-1 TRBD1 TRBV25-1 NA TGTGCCAGCAGTGACGACAGGGGCAATGAGCAGTTCTTC CASSDDRGNEQFF
TRBJ1-2 NA TRBV2 NA TGTGCCAGCAGTAGCGCAGAGAACCACATTAACTATGGCTACACCTTC CASSSAENHINYGYTF
TRBJ2-5 NA TRBV9 few TGTGCCAGCGAAAGAGAAGAGACCCAGTACTTC CASEREETQYF
TRBJ1-6 NA TRBV28 NA TGTGCCAGCAGCCCCATCACCTTGAGGCCCCTCCACTTT CASSPITLRPLHF
TRBJ1-1 TRBD1 TRBV7-2 few TGTGCCAGCAGCTCCCCGGGACAGGAGATGAACACTGAAGCTTTCTTT CASSSPGQEMNTEAFF
TRBJ2-6 TRBD1 TRBV19 few TGTGCCAGTAGTCCAATACCACAGGGGGCCCCTGGGGCCAACGTCCTGACTTTC CASSPIPQGAPGANVLTF
TRBJ2-5 TRBD1 TRBV7-9 many TGTGCCAGCAATGAAAAGACAGGGTCAGAGACCCAGTACTTC CASNEKTGSETQYF
TRBJ2-7 TRBD1 TRBV7-9 NA TGTGCCAGCAGCCATTACAGTTTGGGGACAGGGCAAGGAGAGCAGTACTTC CASSHYSLGTGQGEQYF
TRBJ1-2 TRBD1 TRBV7-3 NA TGTGCCAGCAGCCTACAGGGGGCCGTTGGCTACACCTTC CASSLQGAVGYTF
TRBJ2-3 TRBD2 TRBV7-9 NA TGTGCCAGCAGCTTAGTCGGACTAGGTCCCCCCACAGATACGCAGTATTTT CASSLVGLGPPTDTQYF
TRBJ2-1 TRBD1 TRBV6-5 few TGTGCCAGCAGCTACCAAGGGGGCCCAGAGAATGAGCAGTTCTTC CASSYQGGPENEQFF
TRBJ2-7 NA TRBV27 NA TGTGCCAGCAGTTTAAGGTTTTTGGCAGGTGCCTACGAGCAGTACTTC CASSLRFLAGAYEQYF
TRBJ2-1 NA TRBV6-5 NA TGTGCCAGCAGTTATTCCCCGGAGGTGTTCTTC CASSYSPEVFF
TRBJ2-1 TRBD2 TRBV9 few TGTGCCAGCAGCGTAGCGATTAGCGGGGGGCAGGATGAGCAGTTCTTC CASSVAISGGQDEQFF
TRBJ2-2 NA TRBV30 NA TGTGCCTGGTCCGGGACAGGGGAGCTGTTTTTT CAWSGTGELFF
TRBJ2-7 TRBD1 TRBV7-6 NA TGTGCCAGCAGCCCCGGGACAGGGGGCGACGAGCAGTACTTC CASSPGTGGDEQYF
TRBJ2-2 NA TRBV27 few TGTGCCAGCAGTTTAGGGGGACTTTCGAACACCGGGGAGCTGTTTTTT CASSLGGLSNTGELFF
TRBJ2-1 TRBD2 TRBV9 NA TGTGCCAGCAGCCCGACTAGCGGGGGGTCGAATGAGCAGTTCTTC CASSPTSGGSNEQFF
TRBJ2-3 NA TRBV5-4 NA TGTGCCAGCAGCTACCCCGGTACTAGAATTCCAGATACGCAGTATTTT CASSYPGTRIPDTQYF
TRBJ2-3 NA TRBV11-3 few TGTGCCAGCAGCCAAACCGGGAAGGCGGATACGCAGTATTTT CASSQTGKADTQYF
TRBJ2-3 TRBD2 TRBV7-3 NA TGTGCCAGCAGCGAAGATGTAGCGGGGGGCACAGATACGCAGTATTTT CASSEDVAGGTDTQYF
TRBJ2-4 NA TRBV5-4 few TGTGCCAGCAGCTTGGGGGCGGGGAGGGCCAAAAACATTCAGTACTTC CASSLGAGRAKNIQYF
TRBJ1-6 TRBD1 TRBV28 NA TGTGCCAGCAGTTCGATCAGGGACAGGGGAGTGGGTTCACCCCTCCACTTT CASSSIRDRGVGSPLHF
TRBJ1-5 TRBD1 TRBV7-8 NA TGTGCCAGCAGCTGGTCGGGACAGGGATCGGCCCAGCATTTT CASSWSGQGSAQHF
TRBJ2-7 TRBD1 TRBV7-2 NA TGTGCCAGCAGCCCTGGACAGGGGGGTCGGCAGTACTTC CASSPGQGGRQYF
TRBJ2-7 TRBD1 TRBV11-2 few TGTGCCAGCAGCTTACGACAGGGGGCTTACGAGCAGTACTTC CASSLRQGAYEQYF